Listed here are 23 T cell receptor beta chains from one sample, sequenced in a study of T cell responses to AZD1222 COVID-19 vaccine. The table came from immunoSEQ multiplex PCR; TCRdb's copy has only in-frame clones and leaves some out. Among about 150,000 clones, over 75% were seen once, and the ten largest hold 7.9%. The sequencing used peripheral blood, collected 28 days after the second dose of the MenACWY control vaccine. These receptors were obtained from an adult who received the MenACWY meningococcal vaccine as a control.

The J gene is TRBJ1-1, the V gene TRBV15; no firm D call. The CDR3 runs to 12 residues. Germline V CDR1 and CDR2: LNHNV, YYDKDF (reference sequence). V was clipped by 8 bases and J by 8 bases, with 15 bases between them. CDR3 in amino acids: CATPWGATEAFF. As DNA, the CDR3 is TGTGCCACCCCCTGGGGAGCTACAGAAGCTTTCTTT.

CDR3 nucleotides: TGTGCCAGTAGGCAACAGGGGAGTGGCTACACCTTC. It is translated as CASRQQGSGYTF. This chain connects TRBV19 to TRBJ1-2; 7 bases fit TRBD1. The CDR3 spans 12 residues. The V segment lost 6 bases and the J segment 7 bases; nucleotides outside the gene matches: 5. Germline CDR1 reads LNHDA; CDR2 reads SQIVND (reference sequence).

The gene calls are TRBV7-2 and TRBJ2-5; D is uncertain. The V gene's germline CDR1 is SGHTA and CDR2 FQGNSA. The CDR3 covers 12 residues. V lost 5 bases, J lost 4 bases, and 8 bases lay in between. The CDR3 DNA reads TGTGCCAGCAGCCCCTACCGAGAGACCCAGTACTTC. It is translated as CASSPYRETQYF.

The rearrangement links TRBV25-1 to TRBJ2-1; 9 bases agree with TRBD2. The CDR3 loop spans 13 amino acids. CDR1 and CDR2 (germline): MGHDK, SYGVNS. The V and J ends lost 6 bases and 10 bases, in that order; junction bases with no gene match: 7. In DNA, the CDR3 is TGTGCCAGCAGAAGTAGCGGGGGTGGCGAGCAGTTCTTC. The encoded protein is CASRSSGGGEQFF.

The genes are TRBV18 and TRBJ1-2; D remains ambiguous. V lost 2 bases and J lost 0, with 10 bases in between. The CDR3 has 15 amino acids. The germline gives CDR1 KGHSH, CDR2 LQKENI. This CDR3 is CASSPASLANYGYTF. In DNA, the CDR3 is TGTGCCAGCTCACCAGCGTCCCTAGCTAACTATGGCTACACCTTC.

This chain uses TRBV7-9 with TRBJ1-2; D unclear. V lost 5 bases to trimming and J lost 3 bases, with 13 bases between them. Germline assignment: CDR1 SEHNR and CDR2 FQNEAQ (reference sequence). The CDR3 is 14 residues long. The CDR3, as DNA: TGTGCCAGCAGCCGCGCGGCCGTGTACTATGGCTACACCTTC. This translates into CASSRAAVYYGYTF.

The chain carries TRBV28 and TRBJ2-6; no definite D call. V was pared by 6 bases and J by 2 bases, with 14 bases between. The germline CDR1 and CDR2 sequences are MDHEN and SYDVKM. The CDR3 extends over 16 amino acids. CDR3 amino acids: CASSPPRRAGANVLTF. The CDR3 DNA reads TGTGCCAGCAGCCCCCCCCGTCGTGCTGGGGCCAACGTCCTGACTTTC.

V gene TRBV28 combines with J gene TRBJ2-1; 7 bases align to TRBD2. CDR1 is MDHEN and CDR2 is SYDVKM in the germline V gene. CDR3 size: 11 residues. V trimming: 6 bases; J trimming: 15 bases; junction bases outside the gene matches: 8. CDR3 DNA: TGTGCCAGCAGAGCCGGGACTACCTCGTTCTTC. Its translation is CASRAGTTSFF.

The genes are TRBV9 and TRBJ1-4; perhaps TRBD1 as D (6 bases). Germline values: CDR1 SGDLS, CDR2 YYNGEE. With 8 bases removed from V and 6 bases from J, the gap between germline ends came to 20 bases. This CDR3 comprises 15 residues. CDR3 sequence: CARTHRGAGDEKLFF. The CDR3 nucleotides are TGTGCCAGAACGCACCGGGGGGCAGGGGATGAAAAACTGTTTTTT.

This clone was observed once. This rearrangement joins TRBV11-3 to TRBJ1-2; no reliable D call. The CDR3 consists of 12 residues. V was cut by 2 bases and J by 8 bases, with 9 bases left in between. Germline-derived CDR1 and CDR2 are SGHNT and YENEEA. CDR3 residues: CASSLRGRGYTF. As DNA, the CDR3 is TGTGCCAGCAGCTTACGAGGACGGGGCTACACCTTC.

This chain uses TRBV18 with TRBJ1-3, with D possibly matching TRBD1 (6 bases). V was pared by 2 bases and J by 2 bases, with 13 bases between. CDR1 is KGHSH and CDR2 is LQKENI in the germline V gene. The CDR3 has 16 amino acids. CDR3 region: CASSPSGATPGNTIYF. In DNA form, the CDR3 reads TGTGCCAGCTCACCATCGGGGGCCACTCCTGGAAACACCATATATTTT.

The CDR3: CASSLEPHSSGYGYTF. DNA of the CDR3: TGCGCCAGCAGCTTGGAGCCTCACAGTTCCGGATATGGCTACACCTTC. This chain joins TRBV5-1 and TRBJ1-2; no reliable D call. The germline gives CDR1 SGHRS, CDR2 YFSETQ. The CDR3 covers 16 residues. V was pared by 0 bases and J by 5 bases, with 17 bases between.

The rearrangement uses TRBV5-6 and TRBJ2-7, with a tentative D call TRBD2 (7 bases). CDR1 SGHDT and CDR2 YYEEEE come from the germline V gene. The CDR3 has 15 amino acids. Trimming pared 3 bases from V and 0 bases from J, leaving 13 bases between. The CDR3 loop reads CASSWGGRSSYEQYF. The CDR3 DNA follows: TGTGCCAGCAGCTGGGGGGGGCGAAGCTCCTACGAGCAGTACTTC.

This clone showed up just once. The rearrangement joins TRBV11-2 to TRBJ1-5; unclear D gene. The CDR3 extends over 14 amino acids. Germline assignment: CDR1 SGHAT and CDR2 FQNNGV. V lost 3 bases and J 1 base, leaving 7 bases between the germline ends. CDR3: CASSLEPSNQPQHF. In DNA, the CDR3 is TGTGCCAGCAGCTTGGAGCCGAGCAATCAGCCCCAGCATTTT.

The chain is built from TRBV27 and TRBJ1-1; D might be TRBD1 (5 bases). Trimming cost V 5 bases and J 5 bases, with 18 bases left between them. CDR1 is MNHEY, CDR2 SMNVEV, per germline (reference sequence). This CDR3 contains 15 residues. This CDR3 reads CASSGIEQGWTEAFF. For the CDR3, the DNA is TGTGCCAGCAGTGGAATAGAGCAGGGTTGGACTGAAGCTTTCTTT.

CDR3 nucleotide sequence: TGCGCCAGCAGCCTCTGGGACTTGAACACTGAAGCTTTCTTT. This gives the protein CASSLWDLNTEAFF. J is TRBJ1-1 and V is TRBV5-1; D is perhaps TRBD1 (5 bases). The CDR3 totals 14 residues. Germline V gives CDR1 SGHRS, CDR2 YFSETQ. V lost 4 bases and J 0 bases, leaving 10 bases between the germline ends.

The rearrangement joins TRBV21-1 to TRBJ2-3; the table's D call, TRBD2, has no DNA check behind it. TRBV21-1 is assigned pseudogene status. CDR3 size: 18 residues. The CDR3 loop is CASGDRATSGRTTDTQYF. DNA for the CDR3: TGTGCCAGCGGAGACAGGGCGACTAGCGGGAGGACCACAGATACGCAGTATTTT.

CDR3 residues: CASSSPGTGGYEQYF. In nucleotides, the CDR3 is TGTGCCAGCAGCTCCCCCGGGACAGGGGGCTACGAGCAGTACTTC. The chain employs TRBV13 and TRBJ2-7, with 11 bases matching TRBD1. CDR3 size: 15 residues. V dropped 4 bases and J dropped 3; count of bases not matched to a gene: 5. Germline V lookup: CDR1 PRHDT, CDR2 FYEKMQ (reference sequence).

The chain carries TRBV28 and TRBJ1-2, with D hard to call. CDR1 and CDR2 from the germline V gene are MDHEN and SYDVKM. V shed 6 bases and J shed 0 bases, with 11 bases lying between them. CDR3 length: 14 amino acids. In DNA, the CDR3 is TGTGCCAGCAGACCACCTATCCCTAACTATGGCTACACCTTC. This codes for CASRPPIPNYGYTF.

The gene calls are TRBV6-5 and TRBJ2-7, with 7 positions matching TRBD2. This CDR3 is 13 amino acids long. J lost 2 bases, V lost 10 bases, and 8 bases had no gene match. The germline V gene encodes CDR1 MNHEY and CDR2 SVGAGI. The CDR3 loop reads CATMASGTYEQYF. As DNA, the CDR3 is TGTGCCACCATGGCCAGCGGGACCTACGAGCAGTACTTC.

The gene calls are TRBV18 and TRBJ2-1; TRBD2 is a possible D gene (6 bases). The CDR3 is 13 residues long. The V gene lost 4 bases and the J gene lost 8 bases, with 12 bases spanning the gap. The germline gives CDR1 KGHSH, CDR2 LQKENI. CDR3: CASSLPGGDEQFF. The CDR3, as DNA: TGTGCCAGCTCACTCCCAGGAGGGGATGAGCAGTTCTTC.

The V and J genes are TRBV5-1 and TRBJ1-4; tentative D call: TRBD1 (5 bases). Germline V gene data show CDR1 as SGHRS and CDR2 as YFSETQ. This CDR3 has 15 residues. The V gene lost 0 bases and the J gene lost 2 bases, with 8 bases spanning the gap. The CDR3: CASSLGAGTNEKLFF. DNA for the CDR3: TGCGCCAGCAGCTTGGGCGCAGGGACTAATGAAAAACTGTTTTTT.

The genes are TRBV28 and TRBJ1-2, with D perhaps matching TRBD1 (6 bases). Trimming pared 7 bases from V and 0 bases from J, leaving 18 bases between. The CDR3 runs 16 residues. Germline values: CDR1 MDHEN, CDR2 SYDVKM. CDR3 amino acids: CASMDLGGRANYGYTF. CDR3 bases: TGTGCCAGCATGGACCTGGGGGGCAGGGCTAACTATGGCTACACCTTC.